The 28 T cell receptor beta chains given below trace back to one sample, sequenced in a study of T-cell reconstitution after alpha-beta-depleted transplantation in children. Researchers prepared the TCRbeta library using unique molecular identifiers, the study reports. A single record per CDR3 protein comes from TCRdb applying MiXCR to the PCR reads. This table has more than 500,000 distinct CDR3 sequences, about an eighth appearing once. Sequenced material: PBMCs, mostly from graft donor cells, taken 180 days after TCRalphabeta/CD19-depleted stem cell transplant. The receptors stem from a female patient between 2 and 15 years old who had a stem cell transplant for aplastic anemia, so the T cells may come from the graft donor.

The genes are TRBV29-1 and TRBJ2-1; 13 bases match TRBD2. V dropped 6 bases and J dropped 6; count of bases not matched to a gene: 5. This CDR3 has 14 amino acids. CDR1 SQVTM and CDR2 ANQGSEA come from the germline V gene. This CDR3 is CSVNRLAGGNEQFF. CDR3 nucleotide sequence: TGCAGCGTGAACAGACTAGCGGGAGGCAATGAGCAGTTCTTC.

This clonotype was counted only a few times. The J gene is TRBJ1-5, the V gene TRBV15; the D gene is possibly TRBD1 (6 bases). With 3 bases removed from V and 5 bases from J, the gap between germline ends came to 17 bases. CDR1 is LNHNV, CDR2 YYDKDF, per germline (reference sequence). The length of the CDR3 is 16 residues. The CDR3 DNA follows: TGTGCCACCAGCAGTACCGCCGGGGGCCCTTATCAGCCCCAGCATTTT. Encoded protein: CATSSTAGGPYQPQHF.

This clonotype was seen a few times. V usage is TRBV6-5 and J usage is TRBJ2-2, with no clear D. CDR1 MNHEY and CDR2 SVGAGI come from the germline V gene. V was pared by 0 bases and J by 2 bases, with 7 bases between. The length of the CDR3 is 15 residues. The CDR3 loop reads CASSYSGPNTGELFF. The CDR3 DNA is TGTGCCAGCAGTTACTCTGGGCCTAACACCGGGGAGCTGTTTTTT.

This clonotype was detected only a few times. The CDR3 reads CASSFPPASGGNEQFF. The CDR3 nucleotides read TGTGCCAGCAGCTTCCCCCCCGCTAGCGGGGGCAATGAGCAGTTCTTC. V and J are TRBV3-1 and TRBJ2-1; the match to TRBD2 covers 10 bases. Germline-derived CDR1 and CDR2 are LGHDT and YNNKEL (reference sequence). The V and J ends lost 5 bases and 6 bases, in that order; junction bases with no gene match: 10. The length of the CDR3 is 16 residues.

To note about this clonotype: One end of the junction varies from germline; a read error may be responsible. This chain connects TRBV29-1 to TRBJ2-1; possibly TRBD2 for D (6 bases). The CDR3 spans 13 residues. CDR1 is SQVTM, CDR2 ANQGSEA, per germline. The CDR3 region is CSAEGDFPNEQFF. CDR3 in DNA: TGCAGCGCTGAAGGGGACTTCCCTAATGAGCAGTTCTTC.

This clonotype was found a few times. V gene TRBV6-5 combines with J gene TRBJ1-6; weak D call: TRBD1 (5 bases). The CDR3 runs to 15 residues. Trimming stripped 0 bases from V and 10 bases from J, with 13 bases between. Per germline, CDR1 MNHEY and CDR2 SVGAGI. CDR3 sequence: CASSYSGPDHSPLHF. The CDR3 DNA sequence: TGTGCCAGCAGTTACTCGGGGCCTGACCACTCACCCCTCCACTTT.

V and J are TRBV5-1 and TRBJ1-1, with a possible D match to TRBD1 (6 bases). V gave up 7 bases and J gave up 6 bases, with 13 bases separating them. CDR3 size: 12 residues. The germline CDR1 and CDR2 sequences are SGHRS and YFSETQ. Here the CDR3 DNA reads TGCGCCAGCCGTACGGGGGGGCCTGAAGCTTTCTTT. It is translated as CASRTGGPEAFF.

The chain employs TRBV6-1 and TRBJ2-7; TRBD1 agrees at 8 bases. The CDR3 sequence is 16 residues long. Trimming cost V 4 bases and J 1 base; bases outside gene matches: 9. CDR1 and CDR2 (germline): MNHNS, SASEGT. The CDR3 coding sequence is TGTGCCAGCAGTGTGTTTCGGACAGGGAGTTCCTACGAGCAGTACTTC. Its translation is CASSVFRTGSSYEQYF.

The chain couples TRBV11-3 to TRBJ2-1; D remains ambiguous. Germline V CDR1 and CDR2: SGHNT, YENEEA. The CDR3 loop spans 13 amino acids. V dropped 4 bases and J dropped 4 bases, with 8 bases sitting between them. CDR3 DNA: TGTGCCAGCAGCTCCGCCGATTACAATGAGCAGTTCTTC. Translation gives CASSSADYNEQFF.

The table lists this clonotype with many counts. The CDR3 spells CASSHRLGGNTEAFF. CDR3 coding DNA: TGCGCCAGCAGCCATCGACTTGGGGGGAACACTGAAGCTTTCTTT. The chain couples TRBV4-3 to TRBJ1-1; D perhaps matches TRBD1 (5 bases). The germline V gene encodes CDR1 LGHNA and CDR2 YSLEER. The CDR3 length is 15 residues. With 3 bases removed from V and 1 base from J, the gap between germline ends came to 12 bases.

This clonotype was counted between two and nine times. This rearrangement joins TRBV9 to TRBJ2-2, with D unclear. Germline values: CDR1 SGDLS, CDR2 YYNGEE. The CDR3 covers 14 residues. The V end lost 7 bases, the J end lost 4 bases, and 14 bases lay between the germline ends. The CDR3 sequence is CASAPAPVTGELFF. CDR3 sequence (DNA): TGTGCCAGCGCCCCGGCCCCTGTCACCGGGGAGCTGTTTTTT.

The sample holds a few counts of this clonotype. The chain uses TRBV18 and TRBJ2-3; 7 positions match TRBD2. This CDR3 is built from 15 residues. Germline V gene sequence: CDR1 KGHSH, CDR2 LQKENI. The J segment lost 2 bases and the V segment lost 0 bases, leaving 2 bases of the junction unmatched. Here the CDR3 DNA reads TGTGCCAGCTCACCACCAGCGGGATTCACAGATACGCAGTATTTT. Translation: CASSPPAGFTDTQYF. The full variable domain, in which reference TRBV18 and TRBJ2-3 provide the parts outside the CDR3, is NAGVMQNPRHLVRRRGQEARLRCSPMKGHSHVYWYRQLPEEGLKFMVYLQKENIIDESGMPKERFSAEFPKEGPSILRIQQVVRGDSAAYFCASSPPAGFTDTQYFGPGTRLTVL.

This chain joins TRBV7-2 and TRBJ2-7, with 8 positions matching TRBD2. Germline lookup yields CDR1 SGHTA and CDR2 FQGNSA. J lost 2 bases, V lost 3 bases, and 3 bases had no gene match. The CDR3 contains 14 residues. The CDR3 here is CASSFLAGTYEQYF. As DNA, the CDR3 is TGTGCCAGCAGCTTCTTAGCGGGAACCTACGAGCAGTACTTC.

V and J are TRBV30 and TRBJ2-7; D may be TRBD2 (6 bases). This CDR3 has 14 residues. CDR1 is GTSNPN, CDR2 SVGIG, per germline (reference sequence). V was trimmed by 0 bases and J by 2 bases, leaving 11 bases between them. As DNA, the CDR3 is TGTGCCTGGAGTGTAGGCGGCGGGACCTACGAGCAGTACGTC. It specifies CAWSVGGGTYEQYV.

Remarks on this clonotype: One end of the junction is discordant with germline, which a read error may explain. The V and J genes are TRBV12-3 or TRBV12-4 and TRBJ1-1, with a tentative D call TRBD1 (5 bases). The CDR3 loop spans 17 amino acids. The CDR3 loop is CASTLGDGRERNTEAFF. DNA of the CDR3: TGTGCCAGCACTTTAGGCGATGGCAGGGAGAGGAACACTGAAGCTTTCTTT.

The gene calls are TRBV3-1 and TRBJ1-1, with D hard to call. Germline assignment: CDR1 LGHDT and CDR2 YNNKEL (reference sequence). Between the trimmed V and J ends, which lost 3 bases and 2 bases, there was a span of 10 bases. This CDR3 is built from 14 residues. The CDR3 protein is CASSQKGHNTEAFF. For the CDR3, the DNA is TGTGCCAGCAGCCAGAAGGGTCATAACACTGAAGCTTTCTTT.

There are a few counts of this clonotype. The chain uses TRBV20-1 and TRBJ2-1, with 14 bases matching TRBD2. The CDR3 length is 19 residues. Trimming cost V 0 bases and J 2 bases; bases outside gene matches: 9. Germline V gene data show CDR1 as DFQATT and CDR2 as SNEGSKA (reference sequence). Here the CDR3 DNA reads TGCAGTGCTAGAGAAGGGACTAGCGGGGGACTTTCCCCCTACAATGAGCAGTTCTTC. Translation gives CSAREGTSGGLSPYNEQFF.

The genes are TRBV20-1 and TRBJ2-1; D call uncertain. The CDR3 runs 14 residues. Trimming cost V 1 base and J 8 bases, with 15 bases left between them. Germline assignment: CDR1 DFQATT and CDR2 SNEGSKA (reference sequence). The DNA of the CDR3 is TGCAGTGCTAGAGTGGCAGCCGCAGCCGATGAGCAGTTCTTC. It specifies CSARVAAAADEQFF.

The CDR3 nucleotides read TGTGCCAGCAGTCCCCTGGGGGGGCGCAACGAGCAGTACTTC. Amino acids: CASSPLGGRNEQYF. The chain recombines TRBV28 with TRBJ2-7; D might be TRBD2 (7 bases). The CDR3 contains 14 residues. Germline CDR1 MDHEN, CDR2 SYDVKM. The V end was cut by 5 bases, the J end by 5 bases, with 16 bases between. Based on the CDR3 plus reference TRBV28 and TRBJ2-7, the full variable domain is DVKVTQSSRYLVKRTGEKVFLECVQDMDHENMFWYRQDPGLGLRLIYFSYDVKMKEKGDIPEGYSVSREKKERFSLILESASTNQTSMYLCASSPLGGRNEQYFGPGTRLTVT.

This chain uses TRBV20-1 with TRBJ1-6, with a possible D match to TRBD1 (5 bases). Per the germline V gene, CDR1 is DFQATT and CDR2 is SNEGSKA (reference sequence). The V end was cut by 6 bases, the J end by 8 bases, with 17 bases between. There are 14 residues in the CDR3. The CDR3 coding sequence is TGCAGTGCGGCGGACCCGGGGCCTTATTCACCCCTCCACTTT. Amino acids: CSAADPGPYSPLHF.

Turning to this clonotype: In this CDR3 the conserved last residue, phenylalanine or tryptophan, is missing, so a read error is likely. This chain connects TRBV6-2 or TRBV6-3 to TRBJ2-7; 12 nucleotides align to TRBD2. Trimming cost V 4 bases and J 6 bases; bases outside gene matches: 7. The CDR3 extends over 15 amino acids. The germline gives CDR1 MNHEY, CDR2 SVGEGT. This chain's CDR3 is CASSSRLAGVFEQYL. Written as DNA, the CDR3 is TGTGCCAGCAGTTCAAGACTAGCGGGAGTATTCGAGCAGTACCTC.

The chain combines TRBV5-6 with TRBJ2-7; tentatively, D is TRBD1 (5 bases). The CDR3 covers 13 residues. V was trimmed by 8 bases and J by 6 bases, leaving 18 bases between them. CDR1 and CDR2 (germline): SGHDT, YYEEEE. The CDR3 sequence: CARSLGLLCEQYV. The CDR3 DNA reads TGTGCCAGGAGCCTGGGGCTGCTCTGCGAGCAGTACGTC.

This chain links TRBV29-1 with TRBJ2-2, with a possible D match to TRBD2 (5 bases). This CDR3 is built from 13 residues. With 7 bases removed from V and 1 base from J, the gap between germline ends came to 10 bases. In germline, CDR1 is SQVTM, CDR2 ANQGSEA. Here the CDR3 reads CSGTAGNTGELFF. The DNA of the CDR3 is TGCAGCGGGACGGCGGGGAACACCGGGGAGCTGTTTTTT.

This clonotype was picked up a small number of times. This sequence joins TRBV28 and TRBJ2-3; TRBD2 might be the D (5 bases). The V and J ends lost 3 bases and 1 base respectively, with 11 bases between them. CDR1 and CDR2 from the germline V gene are MDHEN and SYDVKM. The length of the CDR3 is 15 residues. The CDR3 bases are TGTGCCAGCAGTTTCTCAGGAGGAGGCACAGATACGCAGTATTTT. Translated: CASSFSGGGTDTQYF.

This chain uses TRBV20-1 with TRBJ2-1, with D unclear. The CDR3 sequence is 16 residues long. CDR1 is DFQATT and CDR2 is SNEGSKA in the germline V gene (reference sequence). Trimming pared 0 bases from V and 0 bases from J, leaving 12 bases between. The DNA for the CDR3 is TGCAGTGCTAGAGATCCCGGCTGGAACTCCTACAATGAGCAGTTCTTC. Translated, it gives CSARDPGWNSYNEQFF.

This clonotype was picked up a small number of times. The J gene is TRBJ2-2, the V gene TRBV9; TRBD1 agrees at 8 bases. CDR1 SGDLS and CDR2 YYNGEE come from the germline V gene. J lost 5 bases, V lost 4 bases, and 7 bases had no gene match. The CDR3 has 15 amino acids. DNA of the CDR3: TGTGCCAGCAGCAAAATGACAGGGGAAACCGGGGAGCTGTTTTTT. Translation: CASSKMTGETGELFF.

The chain uses TRBV6-6 and TRBJ1-5; possible D gene TRBD1, 6 bases. The CDR3 runs to 12 residues. CDR1 is MNHNY, CDR2 SVGAGI, per germline (reference sequence). Trimming shortened V by 6 bases and J by 15 bases, and 18 bases separated the two germline ends. The CDR3 reads CASRQWGACLHF. The CDR3 DNA reads TGTGCCAGCAGGCAATGGGGGGCATGTCTGCATTTT.

This clonotype was observed many times. This chain joins TRBV28 and TRBJ2-3; 13 nucleotides line up with TRBD2. Germline values: CDR1 MDHEN, CDR2 SYDVKM. This CDR3 is 16 amino acids long. The junction had 8 bases not matched to a gene; V was cut back by 3 bases and J by 8 bases. The CDR3 region is CASSLGLAGPQGTQYF. CDR3 nucleotide sequence: TGTGCCAGCAGTTTGGGACTAGCGGGGCCCCAGGGTACGCAGTATTTT.